Listed below are T cell receptor beta chains from one sample, sequenced in a study of T cell responses to AZD1222 COVID-19 vaccine. Only in-frame clones appear in the TCRdb table, and some are missing; sequencing was by immunoSEQ multiplex PCR. The sample includes 100,000 or so clones, approximately 87% of them seen just once. Sequences were derived from peripheral blood, sampled on day 0 of MenACWY control vaccination. All receptors derive from an adult in good health. The CDR3 runs from the conserved cysteine through the conserved F or W. A D gene is named only where the DNA matches it firmly. Where a row states a size, it is once, few, many or the class of an expanded clone; other rows omit it.

clone size	J gene	V gene	D gene	CDR3 protein	CDR3 DNA
-	TRBJ2-1	TRBV3-1/TRBV3-2	TRBD2	CASSQHAGRLAGAYNEQFF	TGTGCCAGCAGCCAACATGCCGGCCGGCTAGCGGGAGCATACAATGAGCAGTTCTTC
-	TRBJ1-1	TRBV18	-	CASSVDTEAFF	TGTGCCAGCTCAGTAGACACTGAAGCTTTCTTT
few	TRBJ1-2	TRBV6-5	TRBD1	CASSQGGGGIKGYTF	TGTGCCAGCAGTCAGGGGGGGGGCGGAATAAAAGGCTACACCTTC
-	TRBJ2-1	TRBV7-2	TRBD2	CASSQGLVPYNEQFF	TGTGCCAGCAGCCAGGGACTAGTTCCCTACAATGAGCAGTTCTTC
-	TRBJ2-1	TRBV11-2	TRBD2	CASSGPAGVQLHEQFF	TGTGCCAGCAGCGGCCCGGCGGGAGTGCAATTACATGAGCAGTTCTTC
-	TRBJ2-7	TRBV30	TRBD1	CAWSVTGDYEQYF	TGTGCCTGGAGTGTGACAGGGGACTACGAGCAGTACTTC
few	TRBJ2-5	TRBV24-1	TRBD1	CATSDRQGRETQYF	TGTGCCACCAGTGATAGACAGGGGCGGGAGACCCAGTACTTC
-	TRBJ1-6	TRBV30	TRBD1	CAWSEGGNSPLHF	TGTGCCTGGAGCGAAGGGGGCAATTCACCCCTCCACTTT
-	TRBJ2-7	TRBV6-6	-	CASSYEGTPADF	TGTGCCAGCAGTTACGAGGGAACGCCCGCTGACTTC
-	TRBJ2-6	TRBV6-2/TRBV6-3	-	CASSRRVPSSGANVLTF	TGTGCCAGCAGTCGCCGGGTCCCCAGCTCTGGGGCCAACGTCCTGACTTTC
-	TRBJ1-3	TRBV13	-	CASSVRGGNTIYF	TGTGCCAGCAGCGTCAGGGGCGGAAACACCATATATTTT
-	TRBJ1-2	TRBV6-4	-	CASSEQPSGYGYTF	TGTGCCAGCAGTGAGCAGCCCTCTGGTTATGGCTACACCTTC
-	TRBJ2-1	TRBV28	-	CASSGWGANYNEQFF	TGTGCCAGCAGTGGTTGGGGGGCGAATTACAATGAGCAGTTCTTC
-	TRBJ2-7	TRBV28	-	CASGTYYEQYF	TGTGCCAGTGGGACCTACTACGAGCAGTACTTC
-	TRBJ1-3	TRBV27	TRBD1	CASSSMTGANTIYF	TGTGCCAGCAGTTCCATGACAGGGGCGAACACCATATATTTT
-	TRBJ2-7	TRBV23-1	TRBD1	CASSPASGQGAYEQYF	TGCGCCAGCAGTCCTGCTTCAGGACAGGGGGCATACGAGCAGTACTTC
-	TRBJ2-3	TRBV19	-	CASSPNRDNTDTQYF	TGTGCCAGTAGCCCCAATAGGGATAACACAGATACGCAGTATTTT
-	TRBJ1-2	TRBV4-3	-	CASSQDWVGGYGYTF	TGCGCCAGCAGCCAAGATTGGGTGGGGGGCTATGGCTACACCTTC
-	TRBJ2-2	TRBV7-9	-	CASSSLQGGTGELFF	TGTGCCAGCAGCTCCCTGCAGGGAGGCACCGGGGAGCTGTTTTTT
-	TRBJ1-1	TRBV2	TRBD1	CASSAPPLGTGTGMNTEAFF	TGTGCCAGCAGTGCCCCCCCCCTTGGAACCGGGACAGGGATGAACACTGAAGCTTTCTTT
-	TRBJ2-3	TRBV2	-	CASSAPWDTDTQYF	TGTGCCAGCAGTGCTCCGTGGGACACAGATACGCAGTATTTT
few	TRBJ2-5	TRBV7-7	TRBD2	CASRPEGLADVGTQYF	TGTGCTAGCAGGCCCGAGGGACTAGCTGACGTGGGGACCCAGTACTTC
-	TRBJ1-6	TRBV10-3	-	CAISQFRGDTYNSPLHF	TGTGCCATCAGCCAATTCAGGGGCGACACCTATAATTCACCCCTCCACTTT
-	TRBJ1-6	TRBV7-2	-	CASSVSGVYYNSPLHF	TGTGCCAGCAGCGTATCAGGGGTTTACTATAATTCACCCCTCCACTTT
-	TRBJ2-3	TRBV19	TRBD1	CASSTTGGTHTQYF	TGTGCCAGTAGTACAACAGGGGGCACACATACGCAGTATTTT
-	TRBJ2-7	TRBV5-5	TRBD1	CASSLTGATYEQYF	TGTGCCAGCAGCTTGACAGGGGCAACCTACGAGCAGTACTTC
-	TRBJ2-1	TRBV7-2	TRBD2	CASSVAGGPYEQFF	TGTGCCAGCAGCGTAGCGGGAGGGCCATATGAGCAGTTCTTC
-	TRBJ2-3	TRBV29-1	-	CSVEPSGTDTQYF	TGCAGCGTTGAGCCTAGCGGCACAGATACGCAGTATTTT
-	TRBJ2-7	TRBV4-3	TRBD2	CASSQERNSGGTYEQYF	TGCGCCAGCAGCCAAGAAAGGAATAGCGGGGGAACCTACGAGCAGTACTTC
-	TRBJ2-1	TRBV7-2	-	CASSSFDEQFF	TGTGCCAGCAGCTCTTTCGACGAGCAGTTCTTC
-	TRBJ2-6	TRBV4-2	-	CASSQGAVSSGANVLTF	TGTGCCAGCAGCCAAGGGGCGGTTTCTTCTGGGGCCAACGTCCTGACTTTC
-	TRBJ1-6	TRBV28	TRBD1	CASSYTPGQGARSPLHF	TGTGCCAGCAGTTATACTCCGGGACAGGGGGCTCGCTCACCCCTCCACTTT
-	TRBJ1-2	TRBV6-5	-	CASRYGRDYGYTF	TGTGCCAGCCGGTACGGAAGGGACTATGGCTACACCTTC
-	TRBJ1-5	TRBV6-2/TRBV6-3	TRBD1	CASNPSGGWQPQHF	TGTGCCAGCAACCCCTCAGGGGGCTGGCAGCCCCAGCATTTT
-	TRBJ1-1	TRBV11-2	-	CASSPSGAGTEAFF	TGTGCCAGCAGCCCATCAGGGGCGGGCACTGAAGCTTTCTTT
-	TRBJ1-6	TRBV10-3	TRBD1	CAIRPGTENSPLHF	TGTGCCATCAGACCCGGGACAGAGAATTCACCCCTCCACTTT
-	TRBJ1-1	TRBV18	TRBD1	CASSPLDRGNTEAFF	TGTGCCAGCTCACCCCTGGACAGGGGGAACACTGAAGCTTTCTTT
-	TRBJ2-5	TRBV6-5	TRBD2	CASSLLAGQETQYF	TGTGCCAGCAGCCTACTAGCGGGGCAAGAGACCCAGTACTTC
-	TRBJ2-1	TRBV4-3	-	CASSQDFNSYNEQFF	TGCGCCAGCAGCCAAGATTTCAATTCCTACAATGAGCAGTTCTTC
-	TRBJ1-1	TRBV12-3/TRBV12-4	-	CASSLVGGEAFF	TGTGCCAGCAGTTTAGTGGGGGGCGAAGCTTTCTTT
-	TRBJ2-1	TRBV11-3	-	CASSEFSGGNEQFF	TGTGCCAGCAGCGAATTTTCCGGGGGCAATGAGCAGTTCTTC
-	TRBJ1-2	TRBV6-1	-	CASSERPEYGYTF	TGTGCCAGCAGTGAACGACCGGAGTATGGCTACACCTTC
-	TRBJ1-4	TRBV4-1	TRBD1	CASSRDTGGGGNEKLFF	TGCGCCAGCAGCCGCGATACAGGGGGTGGGGGTAATGAAAAACTGTTTTTT
-	TRBJ2-7	TRBV7-9	-	CASSFRLEQYF	TGTGCCAGCAGCTTTAGGCTAGAGCAGTACTTC
-	TRBJ2-1	TRBV30	TRBD2	CAWTLGSPAGGSTGQFF	TGTGCCTGGACCCTAGGTTCCCCAGCGGGGGGCTCGACAGGGCAGTTCTTC
-	TRBJ1-4	TRBV4-1	-	CASSQRQPGIEKLFF	TGCGCCAGCAGCCAGCGACAACCCGGGATCGAAAAACTGTTTTTT
-	TRBJ1-3	TRBV7-3	-	CASSLGSGNTIYF	TGTGCCAGCAGCTTAGGTTCCGGAAACACCATATATTTT
-	TRBJ1-1	TRBV5-1	TRBD1	CASSLEGTGVTEAFF	TGCGCCAGCAGCTTGGAAGGGACAGGGGTGACTGAAGCTTTCTTT
few	TRBJ2-5	TRBV19	TRBD1	CASRSGQGVGETQYF	TGTGCCAGTAGATCCGGACAGGGGGTAGGGGAGACCCAGTACTTC
-	TRBJ2-7	TRBV6-5	-	CASSYSAGGKTYEQYF	TGTGCCAGCAGTTATTCGGCTGGGGGCAAGACCTACGAGCAGTACTTC
few	TRBJ1-2	TRBV7-2	-	CASSFSEANYGYTF	TGTGCCAGCAGCTTCAGCGAAGCTAACTATGGCTACACCTTC
-	TRBJ1-3	TRBV19	-	CASSWTAQSSGNTIYF	TGTGCCAGTAGCTGGACAGCCCAGAGCTCTGGAAACACCATATATTTT
-	TRBJ1-5	TRBV19	-	CASSIAGSNQPQHF	TGTGCCAGTAGTATCGCAGGTAGCAATCAGCCCCAGCATTTT